This T cell receptor (beta chain) was found in a study of cytomegalovirus exposure and HLA in healthy donors. The study's findings and limits: A link between a missense DCLRE1C variant and TCR beta V- and J-gene trimming emerged from a later analysis. CMV serostatus stood as the only immune exposure information on hand. Prior analysis indicated that the majority of TCR beta V segments exhibited productivity approximately 87% or approximately 30% of the time. It was in a later analysis that TCR association rates were seen to vary by HLA locus, highest for DRB1 and lowest for HLA-C.

In the case of this clone: Its antigen is unidentified.

60 Vbeta and 13 Jbeta primers were used in PCR. Measured with immunoSEQ multiplex PCR; TCRdb has only the in-frame clones, and not every one. Recorded for this sample: 70,000 to 90,000 clones. The clonotype originates from a man younger than 35 in good health and CMV-seropositive. Sequenced material: PBMCs.

As DNA, the CDR3 is TGTGCCAGCAGTTTGTCGACAGGGGCCCGGGGTGGCTACACCTTC. It yields the protein CASSLSTGARGGYTF. This chain connects TRBV27 to TRBJ1-2; 8 nucleotides agree with TRBD1. J lost 7 bases, V lost 3 bases, and 10 bases had no gene match. The germline V gene has CDR1 MNHEY and CDR2 SMNVEV (reference sequence). This CDR3 is built from 15 residues.